This T cell receptor (beta chain) is from a study of cytomegalovirus exposure and HLA in healthy donors. Study findings and constraints: A later analysis reportedly found that, within productive TCRs, an Asian-associated ancestry cluster had fewer N-insertions than the mean observed across the approximately 700 donors. Roughly uniform depth of sequencing across donors was assumed in presence/absence analyses.

The CDR3 totals 13 residues. V lost 3 bases, J lost 5 bases, and 10 bases lay in between. Germline CDR1 MGHDK, CDR2 SYGVNS. This clone was seen a handful of times. Its antigen remains unknown. PCR employed 60 Vbeta and 13 Jbeta primers. Sequenced by immunoSEQ multiplex PCR; TCRdb stores in-frame clones only, minus some. Of approximately 110,000 clones in the sample, about two thirds were seen once. The chain recombines TRBV25-1 with TRBJ1-1; no clear D gene. The sequencing sample was made of PBMCs. The receptor comes from a man aged 25 to 45 in good health and CMV-seropositive. CDR3 loop: CASSDWGGTEAFF. CDR3 DNA sequence: TGTGCCAGCAGTGATTGGGGAGGGACTGAAGCTTTCTTT.